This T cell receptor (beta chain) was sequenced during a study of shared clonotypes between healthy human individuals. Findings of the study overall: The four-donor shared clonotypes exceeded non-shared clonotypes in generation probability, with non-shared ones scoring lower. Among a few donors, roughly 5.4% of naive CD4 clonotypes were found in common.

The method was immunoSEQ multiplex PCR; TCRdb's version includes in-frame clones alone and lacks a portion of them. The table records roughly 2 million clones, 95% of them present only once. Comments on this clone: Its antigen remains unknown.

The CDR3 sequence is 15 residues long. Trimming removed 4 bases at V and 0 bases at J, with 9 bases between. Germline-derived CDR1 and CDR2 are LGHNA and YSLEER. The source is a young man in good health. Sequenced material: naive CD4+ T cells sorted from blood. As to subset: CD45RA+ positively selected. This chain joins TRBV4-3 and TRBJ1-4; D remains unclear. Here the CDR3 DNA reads TGCGCCAGCAGCCGGGCAGTAACAACTAATGAAAAACTGTTTTTT. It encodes CASSRAVTTNEKLFF.